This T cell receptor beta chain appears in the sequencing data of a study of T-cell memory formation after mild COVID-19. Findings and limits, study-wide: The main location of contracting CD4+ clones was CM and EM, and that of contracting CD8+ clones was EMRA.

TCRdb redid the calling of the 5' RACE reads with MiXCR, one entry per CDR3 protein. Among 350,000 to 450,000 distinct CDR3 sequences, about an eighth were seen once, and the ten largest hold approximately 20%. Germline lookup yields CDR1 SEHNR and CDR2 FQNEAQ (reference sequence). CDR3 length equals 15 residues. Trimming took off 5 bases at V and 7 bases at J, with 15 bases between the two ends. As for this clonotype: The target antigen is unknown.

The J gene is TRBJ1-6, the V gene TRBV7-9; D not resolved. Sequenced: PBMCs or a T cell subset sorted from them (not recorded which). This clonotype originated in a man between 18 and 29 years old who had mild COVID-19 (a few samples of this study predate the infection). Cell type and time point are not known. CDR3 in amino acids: CASSALPGSNSPLHF. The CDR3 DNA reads TGTGCCAGCAGCGCCCTCCCCGGGTCGAATTCACCCCTCCACTTT.